This T cell receptor beta chain was profiled in a study of cytomegalovirus exposure and HLA in healthy donors. CDR3 length: 14 residues. CDR1 is LNHDA, CDR2 SQIVND, per germline (reference sequence). The V segment lost 9 bases and the J segment 8 bases; nucleotides outside the gene matches: 12. In the PCR, 60 Vbeta and 13 Jbeta primers were used. Clones were read by immunoSEQ multiplex PCR, and TCRdb kept only the in-frame ones, dropping some. The sample has 200,000 to 300,000 clones; around 76% are singletons. Material for sequencing was PBMCs. The chain employs TRBV19 and TRBJ2-3, with 9 positions matching TRBD1. The sequence was obtained from a woman in her 40s in good health and CMV-seropositive. In DNA form, the CDR3 reads TGTGCCAGCCGTCAGGGACAGGGTTTAGGTACGCAGTATTTT. It encodes CASRQGQGLGTQYF.